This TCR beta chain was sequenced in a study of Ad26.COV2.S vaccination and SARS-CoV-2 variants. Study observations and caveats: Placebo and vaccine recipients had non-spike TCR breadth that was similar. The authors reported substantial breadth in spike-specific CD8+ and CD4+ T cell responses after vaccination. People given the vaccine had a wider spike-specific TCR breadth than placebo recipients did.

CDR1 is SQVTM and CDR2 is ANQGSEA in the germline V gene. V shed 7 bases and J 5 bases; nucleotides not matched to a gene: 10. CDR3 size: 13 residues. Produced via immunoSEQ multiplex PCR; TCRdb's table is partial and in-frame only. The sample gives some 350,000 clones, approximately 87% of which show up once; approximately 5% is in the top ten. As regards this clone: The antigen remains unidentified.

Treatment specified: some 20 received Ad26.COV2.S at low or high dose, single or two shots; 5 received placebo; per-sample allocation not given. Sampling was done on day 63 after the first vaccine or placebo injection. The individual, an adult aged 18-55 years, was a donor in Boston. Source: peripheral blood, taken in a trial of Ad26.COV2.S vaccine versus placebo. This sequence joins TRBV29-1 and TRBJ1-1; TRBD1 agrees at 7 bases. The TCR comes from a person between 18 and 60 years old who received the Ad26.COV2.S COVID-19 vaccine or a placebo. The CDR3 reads CSAGDSGRTEAFF. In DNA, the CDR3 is TGCAGCGCCGGGGACAGCGGTCGGACTGAAGCTTTCTTT.